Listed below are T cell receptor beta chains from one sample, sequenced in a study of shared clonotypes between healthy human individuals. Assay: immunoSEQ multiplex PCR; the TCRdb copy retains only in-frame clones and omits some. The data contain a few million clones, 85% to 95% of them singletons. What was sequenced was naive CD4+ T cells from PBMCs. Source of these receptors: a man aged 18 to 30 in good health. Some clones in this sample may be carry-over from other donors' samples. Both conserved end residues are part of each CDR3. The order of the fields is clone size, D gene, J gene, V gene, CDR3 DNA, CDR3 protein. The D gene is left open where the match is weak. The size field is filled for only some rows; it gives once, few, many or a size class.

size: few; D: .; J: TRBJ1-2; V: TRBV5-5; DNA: TGTGCCAGCAGCTCAACACAGGGTGTTGGGCGCGGCTACACCTTC; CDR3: CASSSTQGVGRGYTF
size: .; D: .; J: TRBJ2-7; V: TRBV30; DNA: TGTGCCTGGAGTTCCTTTACAGGTGACAACTCCTACGAGCAGTACTTC; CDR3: CAWSSFTGDNSYEQYF
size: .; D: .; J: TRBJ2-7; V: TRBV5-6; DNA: TGTGCCAGCAGCTTGGGACAGAACTACGAGCAGTACTTC; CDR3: CASSLGQNYEQYF
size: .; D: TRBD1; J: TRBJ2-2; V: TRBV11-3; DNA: TGTGCCAGCAGCTTGGGACAGGGGAACACCGGGGAGCTGTTTTTT; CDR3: CASSLGQGNTGELFF
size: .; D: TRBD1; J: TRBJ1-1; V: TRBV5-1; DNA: TGCGCCAGCAGCTACCTCGGGGACAGGAACACTGAAGCTTTCTTT; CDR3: CASSYLGDRNTEAFF
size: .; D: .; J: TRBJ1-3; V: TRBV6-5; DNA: TGTGCCAGCAGTCCCGGCTTTAGCTCTGGAAACACCATATATTTT; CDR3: CASSPGFSSGNTIYF
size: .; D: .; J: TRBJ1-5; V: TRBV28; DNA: TGTGCCAGCAGTTTAGCCCGGGCAGGGAAATATAGCAATCAGCCCCAGCATTTT; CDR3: CASSLARAGKYSNQPQHF
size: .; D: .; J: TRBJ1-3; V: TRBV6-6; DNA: TGTGCCAGCGCGAATTCGGTGAACACCATATATTTT; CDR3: CASANSVNTIYF
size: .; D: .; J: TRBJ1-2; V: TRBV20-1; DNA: TGCAGTGCTGGGAAAGGTGACACCTTC; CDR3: CSAGKGDTF
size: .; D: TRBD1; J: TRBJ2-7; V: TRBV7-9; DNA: TGTGCCAGCAGCTCGTCCCGGGACAGGGCTTCCTACGAGCAGTACTTC; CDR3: CASSSSRDRASYEQYF
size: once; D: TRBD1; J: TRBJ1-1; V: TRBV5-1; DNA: TGCGCCAGCACCCTAAATCAGGGGGCCGGGACTGAAGCTTTCTTT; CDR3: CASTLNQGAGTEAFF